Detailed here is one T cell receptor (beta chain). Its antigen is as yet unknown. These data belong to a study of beta chain features in type 1 diabetes. This CDR3 has 17 amino acids. Germline V lookup: CDR1 MGHRA, CDR2 YSYEKL. Losses at the gene ends were 0 bases for V and 5 bases for J; bases not matched to a gene: 4. Study results and caveats: There was a moderate but significant shortening of TCRB CDR3s in all four CD4+ subsets of Type 1 diabetes patients. Among type 1 diabetes patients, VDJ junctions had fewer insertions and more deletions.

Expressed TCRB transcripts were sequenced after all isolated RNA was converted to cDNA. This table comes from immunoSEQ multiplex PCR, and its TCRdb copy is limited to in-frame clones, with some not included. Among approximately 360,000 clones listed, around an eighth were seen once. The TCR originated in a woman aged 18-29 years with type 1 diabetes. This sequence joins TRBV4-1 and TRBJ2-1; 13 nucleotides line up with TRBD2. Sequencing used naive CD4+ T cells from blood. Here the CDR3 DNA reads TGCGCCAGCAGCCAAGAGGGACTAGCGGGATATAACAATGAGCAGTTCTTC. It is translated as CASSQEGLAGYNNEQFF.